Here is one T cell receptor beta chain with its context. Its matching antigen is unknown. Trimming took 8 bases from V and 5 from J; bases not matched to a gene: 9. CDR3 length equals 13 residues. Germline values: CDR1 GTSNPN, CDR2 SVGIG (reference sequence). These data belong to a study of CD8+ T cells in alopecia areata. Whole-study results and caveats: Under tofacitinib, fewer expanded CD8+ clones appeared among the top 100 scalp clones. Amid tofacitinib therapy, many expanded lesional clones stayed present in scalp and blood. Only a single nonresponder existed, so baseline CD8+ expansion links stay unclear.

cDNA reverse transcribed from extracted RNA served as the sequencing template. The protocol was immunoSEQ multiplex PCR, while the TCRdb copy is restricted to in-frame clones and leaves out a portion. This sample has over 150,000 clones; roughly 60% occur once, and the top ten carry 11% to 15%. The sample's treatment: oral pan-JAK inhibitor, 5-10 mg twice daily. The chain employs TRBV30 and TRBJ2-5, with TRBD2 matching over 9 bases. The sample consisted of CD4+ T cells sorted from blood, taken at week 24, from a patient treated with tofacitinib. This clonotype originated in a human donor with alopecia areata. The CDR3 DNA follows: TGTGCCAGCGGGGGGCTTAAATACGAGACCCAGTACTTC. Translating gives CASGGLKYETQYF.